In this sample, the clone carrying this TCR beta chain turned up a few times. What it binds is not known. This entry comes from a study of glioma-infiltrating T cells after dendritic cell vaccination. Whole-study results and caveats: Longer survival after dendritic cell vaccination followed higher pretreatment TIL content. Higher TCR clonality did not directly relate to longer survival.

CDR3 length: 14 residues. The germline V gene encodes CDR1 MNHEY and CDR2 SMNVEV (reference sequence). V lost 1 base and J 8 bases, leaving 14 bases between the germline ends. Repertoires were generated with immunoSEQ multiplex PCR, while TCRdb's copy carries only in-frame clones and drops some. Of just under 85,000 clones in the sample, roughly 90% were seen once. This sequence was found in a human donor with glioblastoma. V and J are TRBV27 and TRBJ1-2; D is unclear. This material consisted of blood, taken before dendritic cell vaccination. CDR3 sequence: CASSLLGGGFGYTF. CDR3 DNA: TGTGCCAGCAGTTTATTGGGCGGAGGGTTCGGCTACACCTTC.